The present TCR beta chain was sequenced within a study of control samples from healthy donors and cancer patients (dated by TCRdb to about 2020). A single count supports this clone. Its specific antigen is unknown. No clone much larger than this one lies a single base away; base qualities are absent. The library was generated by the immunoSEQ multiplex PCR assay. TCRdb limited this immuneACCESS table to in-frame rearrangements with V and J called. A share of clones is missing; checked studies link under half to unresolved V genes, and the rest is unexplained. For this sample the table gives more than 85,000 clones, of which 90% were detected only once. The top ten constitute 4% to 4.5% of the sample. V sheds 6 bases and J sheds 10 bases, leaving 25 bases between their ends. Counted from cysteine to phenylalanine, this CDR3 has 17 amino acids. Of the read, only the CDR3 DNA is kept; its 51 bases are in frame from base 1. CDR1 and CDR2 are drawn from the germline V gene (reference sequence): MNHEY, SMNVEV.

This receptor was taken from a human donor in good health. The donor label of this sample is uncertain. Sequenced input: blood. This receptor chain uses TRBV27 and TRBJ1-6, and perhaps TRBD1 as D gene, on 6 matching bases. The CDR3 loop reads CASRPWAQGSFGSPLHF. The sequenced DNA: TGTGCCAGCAGGCCTTGGGCACAGGGAAGTTTTGGGTCACCCCTCCACTTT.